The rows below give T cell receptor beta chains drawn from one sample of a study of circulating and synovial CD4+ cells in juvenile arthritis. Produced via immunoSEQ multiplex PCR; TCRdb's table is partial and in-frame only. Of 30,000 to 40,000 clones listed, nearly 95% are singletons. The sequenced sample was CD4+ T cells from blood. These receptors all come from a human donor with juvenile idiopathic arthritis. CDR3s include the opening cysteine and the closing phenylalanine or tryptophan. The D gene is left open where the match is weak. Size tells how often a clone was seen (once, few, many) or the class of an expanded clone, and some rows leave it out.

- | TRBJ1-3 | TRBV5-1 | - | TGCGCCAGCAGCTTGGAGCAGGTCTCGGGAAACACCATATATTTT | CASSLEQVSGNTIYF
- | TRBJ1-2 | TRBV30 | TRBD1 | TGTGCCTGGAGTACCCCAGGGGGCTTCTATGGCTACACCTTC | CAWSTPGGFYGYTF
- | TRBJ1-2 | TRBV30 | TRBD1 | TGTGCCTGGAGTACCCGGGACAGGGGTGGCTACACCTTC | CAWSTRDRGGYTF
- | TRBJ2-5 | TRBV7-9 | TRBD1 | TGTGCCAGCAGCCCCCGGACAGGATATGGGACCCAGTACTTC | CASSPRTGYGTQYF
- | TRBJ2-2 | TRBV7-7 | TRBD2 | TGTGCTAGCAGTAGGACTAGCGGGGAGATCGGGGAGCTGTTTTTT | CASSRTSGEIGELFF
once | TRBJ1-6 | TRBV9 | - | TGTGCCAGCAGCACCCCAGGGGCAGGGGATAATTCACCCCTCCACTTT | CASSTPGAGDNSPLHF
- | TRBJ2-3 | TRBV7-9 | - | TGTGCCAGCAGCTTAGCGTCTAGCACAGATACGCAGTATTTT | CASSLASSTDTQYF
- | TRBJ1-3 | TRBV13 | - | TGTGCCAGCAGCCGGGTCCCTGGAAACACCATATATTTT | CASSRVPGNTIYF
- | TRBJ1-2 | TRBV6-5 | TRBD1 | TGTGCCAGTACGGACAGGGTAAACTATGGCTACACCTTC | CASTDRVNYGYTF
- | TRBJ2-5 | TRBV6-1 | - | TGTGCCAGCAGTCTGGAGACCCAGTACTTC | CASSLETQYF
- | TRBJ2-7 | TRBV15 | - | TGTGCCACCAGCAGAGAACCCTTGGCGGCGAGTGAGCAGTACTTC | CATSREPLAASEQYF
- | TRBJ2-5 | TRBV5-1 | - | TGCGCCAGCAGCTTGGCCCGTAGGCAGGTACAAGAGACCCAGTACTTC | CASSLARRQVQETQYF
once | TRBJ1-2 | TRBV5-8 | TRBD1 | TGTGCCAGCAGCCCCTGGACAGGGGGCGCGGACTATGGCTACACCTTC | CASSPWTGGADYGYTF
- | TRBJ2-7 | TRBV5-1 | TRBD2 | TGCGCCAGCAGCCCCGCGGGGGCGGGAGGGGACGAGCAGTACTTC | CASSPAGAGGDEQYF
- | TRBJ1-1 | TRBV11-2 | TRBD1 | TGTGCCAGCAGGCTTACCGGGACAGGGAACACTGAAGCTTTCTTT | CASRLTGTGNTEAFF
- | TRBJ1-1 | TRBV29-1 | - | TGCAGCGTTGGTGGGCAGGGCCTGAACACTGAAGCTTTCTTT | CSVGGQGLNTEAFF
- | TRBJ2-7 | TRBV9 | TRBD2 | TGTGCCAGCAGCGTCTCGGCTAGCGGGGACCTCTACGAGCAGTACTTC | CASSVSASGDLYEQYF
- | TRBJ2-3 | TRBV6-1 | TRBD1 | TGTGCCAGCAGTAACCCCCAGGGGGTAAATACGCAGTATTTT | CASSNPQGVNTQYF
- | TRBJ1-5 | TRBV29-1 | - | TGCAGCGTCGGTTCAGGTAATCAGCCCCAGCATTTT | CSVGSGNQPQHF
once | TRBJ1-6 | TRBV2 | - | TGTGCCAGCAGTGAATTGGGGCAGGGTAATTCACCCCTCCACTTT | CASSELGQGNSPLHF
- | TRBJ2-5 | TRBV9 | TRBD2 | TGTGCCAGCAGCGTTGGGAGCGGGAGGGGTGAGCGTAAAGAGACCCAGTACTTC | CASSVGSGRGERKETQYF
- | TRBJ1-2 | TRBV30 | - | TGTGCCTGGAGTTCTACCATCGGGGGCTACACCTTC | CAWSSTIGGYTF
- | TRBJ1-1 | TRBV29-1 | TRBD1 | TGCAGCGTCGCAACAGGGGGGGGCACTGAAGCTTTCTTT | CSVATGGGTEAFF
- | TRBJ1-4 | TRBV30 | - | TGTGCCTGGAGTGTTCATCAGGGCCCTAATGAAAAACTGTTTTTT | CAWSVHQGPNEKLFF
- | TRBJ2-6 | TRBV7-2 | - | TGTGCCAGCAGCTTAGTAGACAACGTCCTGACTTTC | CASSLVDNVLTF
few | TRBJ1-5 | TRBV19 | - | TGTGCCAGTAGTATGGAGGGGTATAGCAATCAGCCCCAGCATTTT | CASSMEGYSNQPQHF
- | TRBJ1-5 | TRBV28 | - | TGTGCCAGCAGTTTAGCGGGCGGGAGCAATCAGCCCCAGCATTTT | CASSLAGGSNQPQHF
- | TRBJ2-5 | TRBV19 | TRBD1 | TGTGCCAGTAGTCCTAGGACAGGGGGGGAGACCCAGTACTTC | CASSPRTGGETQYF
- | TRBJ1-3 | TRBV6-6 | - | TGTGCCAGCAGCCACTTGAGTAAGAATGGAAACACCATATATTTT | CASSHLSKNGNTIYF
- | TRBJ2-7 | TRBV27 | TRBD1 | TGTGCCAGCAGTCTTGGGGCAGGGGGCTCCTACGAGCAGTACTTC | CASSLGAGGSYEQYF